These T cell receptor beta chains were read from a single sample in a study of naive and memory T cell subsets. A single record per CDR3 protein comes from TCRdb applying MiXCR to the UMI-ligation and nested PCR reads. The sample holds 95,000 to 150,000 distinct CDR3 sequences, 30% to 45% seen once. Sequencing input: central memory CD4+ T cells from blood. Receptor source: a human donor in good health. Each CDR3 is given with its conserved first and last residue. The D gene is left open where the match is weak. Size is omitted from some rows. Given values are once, few, many or a class for expanded clones.

J: TRBJ2-1; size: NA; D: NA; V: TRBV5-1; CDR3: CASSSDVRSSYNEQFF; DNA: TGCGCCAGCAGCTCGGACGTTCGGAGCTCCTACAATGAGCAGTTCTTC
J: TRBJ2-4; size: NA; D: NA; V: TRBV10-3; CDR3: CAISESGNIQYF; DNA: TGTGCCATCAGTGAATCGGGGAACATTCAGTACTTC
J: TRBJ2-1; size: NA; D: NA; V: TRBV6-1; CDR3: CASTGTGPYNEQFF; DNA: TGTGCCAGTACGGGAACAGGACCCTACAATGAGCAGTTCTTC
J: TRBJ2-5; size: few; D: NA; V: TRBV6-1; CDR3: CASSEIRGETQYF; DNA: TGTGCCAGCAGTGAAATCAGGGGAGAGACCCAGTACTTC
J: TRBJ2-5; size: NA; D: TRBD1; V: TRBV5-1; CDR3: CASSLSGTGGLKTQYF; DNA: TGCGCCAGCAGCTTGTCTGGGACAGGGGGCTTAAAGACCCAGTACTTC
J: TRBJ1-1; size: few; D: NA; V: TRBV7-6; CDR3: CASSLSRRSEAFF; DNA: TGTGCCAGCAGCTTATCCCGCCGGAGTGAAGCTTTCTTT
J: TRBJ2-1; size: NA; D: NA; V: TRBV3-1; CDR3: CASSPFRGSSYNEQFF; DNA: TGTGCCAGCAGCCCCTTTAGGGGGAGCTCCTACAATGAGCAGTTCTTC
J: TRBJ2-4; size: few; D: TRBD2; V: TRBV5-1; CDR3: CASSWGLTSGAKNIQYF; DNA: TGCGCCAGCAGCTGGGGCCTTACTAGCGGGGCCAAAAACATTCAGTACTTC
J: TRBJ2-2; size: NA; D: NA; V: TRBV28; CDR3: CASRKFIGTPGSFNPRVTGELFF; DNA: TGTGCCAGCAGGAAGTTTATCGGAACCCCGGGCAGCTTCAACCCACGTGTCACCGGGGAGCTGTTTTTT
J: TRBJ2-3; size: few; D: NA; V: TRBV29-1; CDR3: CSVELGLATDTQYF; DNA: TGCAGCGTTGAATTGGGGCTAGCAACAGATACGCAGTATTTT
J: TRBJ1-6; size: NA; D: NA; V: TRBV20-1; CDR3: CSARDRETLGSPLHF; DNA: TGCAGTGCTAGAGACAGGGAAACCTTGGGCTCACCCCTCCACTTT
J: TRBJ2-3; size: many; D: TRBD2; V: TRBV11-2; CDR3: CASSLEGAGPRTDTQYF; DNA: TGTGCCAGCAGCTTAGAGGGAGCGGGACCGAGGACAGATACGCAGTATTTT
J: TRBJ2-5; size: few; D: TRBD2; V: TRBV19; CDR3: CASSIRWEGPQETQYF; DNA: TGTGCCAGTAGTATACGGTGGGAGGGCCCTCAAGAGACCCAGTACTTC
J: TRBJ1-1; size: few; D: NA; V: TRBV18; CDR3: CASSLKENTEAFF; DNA: TGTGCCAGCTCACTGAAGGAGAACACTGAAGCTTTCTTT
J: TRBJ2-2; size: NA; D: NA; V: TRBV2; CDR3: CASSGADHTGELFF; DNA: TGTGCCAGCAGTGGGGCAGACCACACCGGGGAGCTGTTTTTT
J: TRBJ2-7; size: few; D: TRBD1; V: TRBV7-2; CDR3: CASSLRGGADLFYEQYF; DNA: TGTGCCAGCAGCTTGAGAGGGGGCGCCGATTTATTCTACGAGCAGTACTTC
J: TRBJ2-7; size: NA; D: TRBD1; V: TRBV27; CDR3: CASSSAGTGKNEQYF; DNA: TGTGCCAGCAGTTCGGCCGGGACAGGGAAGAACGAGCAGTACTTC
J: TRBJ1-2; size: NA; D: NA; V: TRBV12-3/TRBV12-4; CDR3: CASSGQRVYGYTF; DNA: TGTGCCAGCAGTGGACAGAGGGTCTATGGCTACACCTTC
J: TRBJ2-3; size: few; D: NA; V: TRBV28; CDR3: CASNPNGYGRDTQYF; DNA: TGTGCCAGCAACCCAAACGGATATGGGAGGGATACGCAGTATTTT
J: TRBJ2-5; size: once; D: NA; V: TRBV20-1; CDR3: CSADMPGRETQYF; DNA: TGCAGTGCTGATATGCCAGGGAGGGAGACCCAGTACTTC
J: TRBJ2-4; size: NA; D: TRBD1; V: TRBV12-3/TRBV12-4; CDR3: CASSAGGSRNIQYF; DNA: TGTGCCAGCAGTGCAGGGGGTTCACGGAACATTCAGTACTTC
J: TRBJ2-5; size: few; D: NA; V: TRBV11-2; CDR3: CASSSRSHQETQYF; DNA: TGTGCCAGCAGCTCCCGGTCCCACCAAGAGACCCAGTACTTC
J: TRBJ2-7; size: NA; D: TRBD1; V: TRBV5-1; CDR3: CASSKITGTGAYEQYF; DNA: TGCGCCAGCAGTAAAATAACCGGGACAGGCGCCTACGAGCAGTACTTC
J: TRBJ1-4; size: NA; D: TRBD1; V: TRBV12-3/TRBV12-4; CDR3: CASSTPDREEKLFF; DNA: TGTGCCAGCAGTACCCCGGACAGGGAGGAGAAACTGTTTTTT
J: TRBJ2-1; size: NA; D: TRBD2; V: TRBV6-4; CDR3: CASSGGSSNEQFF; DNA: TGTGCCAGCAGTGGCGGGAGTTCGAATGAGCAGTTCTTC
J: TRBJ2-1; size: NA; D: TRBD1; V: TRBV5-4; CDR3: CASSLDRVAHEQFF; DNA: TGTGCCAGCAGTTTGGACAGGGTAGCCCATGAGCAGTTCTTC
J: TRBJ2-6; size: once; D: NA; V: TRBV25-1; CDR3: CASKGNRVGSGANVLTF; DNA: TGTGCCAGCAAGGGGAACAGGGTGGGTTCTGGGGCCAACGTCCTGACTTTC